The present T cell receptor (beta chain) was sequenced within a study of blood T cell repertoires in COVID-19 (dated by TCRdb to 2020 to 2021). A note on the overall study: Samples from collaborators originated in the United States, Italy and Spain and spanned both the acute and convalescent phases of COVID-19. Where available, HLA class I and class II types were obtained from metadata supplied by the sample provider rather than from assay-based typing. The sample metadata nearly always contained a de-identified subject ID, COVID-19 status, age in years and sex. Samples were obtained from the ongoing ImmuneRACE study (first 160 participants) and from 950 to 1,500 subjects provided by 6 global collaborators. The material from the prospective study consisted of cDNA or gDNA derived from T cells, B-cell-depleted T cells, or PBMCs. The repertoires were released in a freely available public database intended as a resource for research on the immune response to SARS-CoV-2. Subjects who had been exposed to COVID-19, were actively infected with it, or had recovered from it provided the deeply sampled blood TCRbeta repertoires that made up the dataset. Here is what the overall study found, with its caveats: How much clinical and demographic metadata was included differed by source and by participant, and the metadata was provided uncurated.

This clone was counted a single time. Its antigen remains unidentified. No quality values exist for individual bases; no much larger clone is one base distant. The identical CDR3 is also encoded by other nucleotide sequences in the sample. Collaborating institutions collected whole blood in K2EDTA tubes following their own protocols. For TCRbeta analysis, collaborator samples were shipped as frozen whole blood, as isolated PBMCs, or as DNA extracted from either sample type. TCRbeta CDR3 regions were amplified from genomic DNA using the immunoSEQ Assay, a bias-controlled multiplex PCR. In the authors' own workflow: The number of nucleated cells in each sample was estimated from the amplification of reference gene primers within the assay. Sequence reads were collapsed and filtered to measure the absolute abundance of every unique TCRbeta CDR3 rearrangement. For each sample, productive Simpson clonality was calculated as the square root of Simpson's diversity index across productive rearrangements. TCRdb took this table from immuneACCESS and kept in-frame rearrangements with V and J called. Such tables lack part of the clones; where checked against another copy, unresolved V genes explain under half of the gap, and the rest is unexplained. The D gene and trimming were derived from the DNA, and the V and J assignments and clone size from that table. This sample comprises more than 110,000 clones, about 80% of them detected only once. 5.5% to 7% of the sample is in the top ten clones.

Reading the germline V gene gives CDR1 MNHEY and CDR2 SVGAGI. Measured from the cysteine to the phenylalanine, the CDR3 is 13 residues long. Of the read, only the CDR3 DNA is kept; its 39 bases are in frame from base 1. V and J are truncated by 4 bases and 4 bases respectively, leaving an intervening sequence of 10 bases. Sequenced sample: peripheral blood. The chain is made from TRBV6-5 and TRBJ1-1, with TRBD1 tentatively as D gene (5 bases match). The TCR was taken from a human donor in a cohort sampled during active COVID-19. This receptor carries the CDR3 CASSLGVGTEAFF. The DNA reads TGTGCCAGCAGTTTAGGGGTAGGCACTGAAGCTTTCTTT.